This TCR beta chain comes out of a study of blood T cell repertoires in COVID-19. TCRdb keeps only in-frame clones here, not all; method: immunoSEQ multiplex PCR. Of some 320,000 clones in the sample, 90% to 95% were seen once. Adults between about 18 and 95 years of age took part from 20 to 25 US areas. During the 2 weeks before they entered the study, exposed participants had met someone with a PCR-confirmed or clinician-diagnosed COVID-19 case. The CDR3 is 15 amino acids. Germline CDR1 reads MNHEY; CDR2 reads SMNVEV (reference sequence). Trimming pared 6 bases from V and 2 bases from J, leaving 14 bases between.

The V call is TRBV27, the J call TRBJ1-5, with D perhaps TRBD1 (6 bases). This sequence originates from a woman aged 30 to 39 who had been exposed to COVID-19. The source material was PBMCs or T cells enriched from blood (not recorded which). The chain's CDR3 is CASRYRVTGNQPQHF. In nucleotides, the CDR3 is TGTGCCAGCAGGTACAGGGTGACAGGCAATCAGCCCCAGCATTTT.